This T cell receptor beta chain was sequenced in a study of shared clonotypes between healthy human individuals. Study overall: Each donor had three CD4 naive, three CD4 memory, two CD8 naive and one CD8 memory plate.

CDR1 SGHDN and CDR2 FVKESK come from the germline V gene. V lost 0 bases to trimming and J lost 1 base, with 9 bases between them. The CDR3 spans 15 residues. The assay was immunoSEQ multiplex PCR, and TCRdb's table has in-frame clones only and misses some. The sample lists roughly 810,000 clones, about 96% occurring once. For this clone: Antigen: not known.

General study results and limits: The expectation was that sequencing depth would affect clonotype sharing among donors. Against clonotypes common to all four donors, non-shared ones had lower generation probabilities.

CD45RO-negative, CCR7-selected cells formed the naive CD8 fraction, which excluded terminally differentiated effector memory CD45RA+ cells. The sequence derives from a man in his thirties or forties in good health. This chain connects TRBV14 to TRBJ1-1; the D gene is possibly TRBD1 (5 bases). The source material was naive CD8+ T cells sorted from blood. DNA of the CDR3: TGTGCCAGCAGCCAAGATTCAGGGTGGAACACTGAAGCTTTCTTT. This encodes CASSQDSGWNTEAFF.